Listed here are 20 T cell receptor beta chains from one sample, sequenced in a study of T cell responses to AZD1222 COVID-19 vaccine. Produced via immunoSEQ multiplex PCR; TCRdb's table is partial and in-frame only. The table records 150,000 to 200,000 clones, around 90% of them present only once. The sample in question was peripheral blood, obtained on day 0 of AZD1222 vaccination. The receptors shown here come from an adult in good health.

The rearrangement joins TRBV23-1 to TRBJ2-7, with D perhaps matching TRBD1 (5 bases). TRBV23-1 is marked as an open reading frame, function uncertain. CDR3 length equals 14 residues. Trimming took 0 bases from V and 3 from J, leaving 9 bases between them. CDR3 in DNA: TGCGCCAGCAGTCAATCGACAGCGAACTACGAGCAGTACTTC. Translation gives CASSQSTANYEQYF.

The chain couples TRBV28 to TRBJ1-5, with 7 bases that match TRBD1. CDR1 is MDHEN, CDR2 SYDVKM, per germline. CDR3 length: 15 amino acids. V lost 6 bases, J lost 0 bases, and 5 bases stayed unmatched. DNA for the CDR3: TGTGCCAGCAGCACCACAGGGGATAGCAATCAGCCCCAGCATTTT. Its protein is CASSTTGDSNQPQHF.

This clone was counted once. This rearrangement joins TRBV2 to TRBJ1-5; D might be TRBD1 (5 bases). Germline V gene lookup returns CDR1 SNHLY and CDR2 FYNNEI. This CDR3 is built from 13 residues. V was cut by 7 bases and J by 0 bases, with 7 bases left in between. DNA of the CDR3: TGTGCCAGCACCAGGGATAGCAATCAGCCCCAGCATTTT. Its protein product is CASTRDSNQPQHF.

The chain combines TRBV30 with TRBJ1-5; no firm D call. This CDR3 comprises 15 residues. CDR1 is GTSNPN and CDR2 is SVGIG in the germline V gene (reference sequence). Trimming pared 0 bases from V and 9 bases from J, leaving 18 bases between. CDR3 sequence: CAWSVRAGGNGPQHF. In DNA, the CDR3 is TGTGCCTGGAGTGTACGGGCAGGCGGCAATGGGCCCCAGCATTTT.

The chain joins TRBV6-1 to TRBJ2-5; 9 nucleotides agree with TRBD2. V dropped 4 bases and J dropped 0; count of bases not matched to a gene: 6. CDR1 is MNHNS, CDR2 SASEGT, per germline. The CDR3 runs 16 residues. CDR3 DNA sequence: TGTGCCAGCAGTGCCGGACTAGCGATAAACCAAGAGACCCAGTACTTC. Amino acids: CASSAGLAINQETQYF.

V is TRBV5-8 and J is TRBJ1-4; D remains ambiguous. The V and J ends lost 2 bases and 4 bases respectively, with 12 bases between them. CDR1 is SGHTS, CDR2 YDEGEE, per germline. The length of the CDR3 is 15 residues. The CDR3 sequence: CASSFPGVYNEKLFF. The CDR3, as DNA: TGTGCCAGCAGCTTTCCCGGGGTCTATAATGAAAAACTGTTTTTT.

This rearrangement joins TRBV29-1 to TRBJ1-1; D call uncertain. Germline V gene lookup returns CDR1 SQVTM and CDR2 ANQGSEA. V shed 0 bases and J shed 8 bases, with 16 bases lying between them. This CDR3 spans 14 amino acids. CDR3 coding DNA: TGCAGCGTTGAAGATGAACTGCCCCTGGGGGAAGCTTTCTTT. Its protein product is CSVEDELPLGEAFF.

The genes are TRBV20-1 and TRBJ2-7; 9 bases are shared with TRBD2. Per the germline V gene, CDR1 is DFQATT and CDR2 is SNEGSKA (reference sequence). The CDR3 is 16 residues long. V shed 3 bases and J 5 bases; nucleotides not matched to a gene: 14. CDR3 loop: CSASTWQTSGLDEQYF. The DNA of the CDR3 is TGCAGTGCTAGTACGTGGCAGACTAGCGGCTTGGACGAGCAGTACTTC.

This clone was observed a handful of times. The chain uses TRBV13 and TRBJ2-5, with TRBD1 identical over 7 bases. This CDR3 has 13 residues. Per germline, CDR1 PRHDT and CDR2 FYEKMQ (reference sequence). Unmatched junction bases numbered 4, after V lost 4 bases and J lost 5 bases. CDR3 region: CASSSQGFETQYF. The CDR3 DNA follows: TGTGCCAGCAGCTCACAGGGGTTTGAGACCCAGTACTTC.

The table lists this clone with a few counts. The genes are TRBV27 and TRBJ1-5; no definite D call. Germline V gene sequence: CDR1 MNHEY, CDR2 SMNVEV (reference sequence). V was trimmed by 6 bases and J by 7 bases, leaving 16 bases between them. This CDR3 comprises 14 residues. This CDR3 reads CASSRGQIEQPQHF. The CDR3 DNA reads TGTGCCAGCAGCCGCGGGCAGATAGAACAGCCCCAGCATTTT.

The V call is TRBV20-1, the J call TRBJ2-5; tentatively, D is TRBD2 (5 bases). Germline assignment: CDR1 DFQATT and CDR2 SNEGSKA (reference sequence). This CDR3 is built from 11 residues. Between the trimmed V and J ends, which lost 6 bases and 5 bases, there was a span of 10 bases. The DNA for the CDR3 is TGCAGTGCCCCGCCGGGGGAGACCCAGTACTTC. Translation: CSAPPGETQYF.

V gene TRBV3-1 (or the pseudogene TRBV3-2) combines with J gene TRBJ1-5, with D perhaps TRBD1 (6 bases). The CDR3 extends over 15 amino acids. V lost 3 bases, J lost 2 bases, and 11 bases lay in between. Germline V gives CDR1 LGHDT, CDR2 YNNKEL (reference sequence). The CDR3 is CASSQGGLGNQPQHF. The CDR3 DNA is TGTGCCAGCAGCCAGGGGGGCTTAGGCAATCAGCCCCAGCATTTT.

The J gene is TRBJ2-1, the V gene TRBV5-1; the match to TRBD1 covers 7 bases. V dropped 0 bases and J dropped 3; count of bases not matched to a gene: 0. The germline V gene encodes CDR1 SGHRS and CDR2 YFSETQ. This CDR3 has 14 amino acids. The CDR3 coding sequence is TGCGCCAGCAGCTTGGGGGACAGCTACAATGAGCAGTTCTTC. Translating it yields CASSLGDSYNEQFF.

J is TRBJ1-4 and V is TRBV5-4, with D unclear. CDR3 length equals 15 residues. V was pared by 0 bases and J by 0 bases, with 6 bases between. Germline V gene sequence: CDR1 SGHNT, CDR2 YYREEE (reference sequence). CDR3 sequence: CASSLGGTTNEKLFF. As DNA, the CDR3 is TGTGCCAGCAGCTTGGGAGGGACAACTAATGAAAAACTGTTTTTT.

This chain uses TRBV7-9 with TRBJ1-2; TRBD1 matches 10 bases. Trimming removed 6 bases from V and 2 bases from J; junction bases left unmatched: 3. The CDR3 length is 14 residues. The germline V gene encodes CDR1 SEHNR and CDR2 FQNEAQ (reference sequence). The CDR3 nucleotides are TGTGCCAGCAGGCCGGGACAGGGGAACTATGGCTACACCTTC. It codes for CASRPGQGNYGYTF.

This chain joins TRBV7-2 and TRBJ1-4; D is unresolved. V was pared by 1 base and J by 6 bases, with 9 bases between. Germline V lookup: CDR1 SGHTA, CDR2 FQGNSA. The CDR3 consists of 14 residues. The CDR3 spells CASSLVRTDEKLFF. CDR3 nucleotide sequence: TGTGCCAGCAGCTTAGTCAGGACTGATGAAAAACTGTTTTTT.

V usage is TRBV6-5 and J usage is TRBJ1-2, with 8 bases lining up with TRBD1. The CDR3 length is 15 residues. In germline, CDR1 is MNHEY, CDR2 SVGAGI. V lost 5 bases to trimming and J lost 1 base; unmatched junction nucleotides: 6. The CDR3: CASSPSGGGNYGYTF. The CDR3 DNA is TGTGCCAGCAGTCCTTCAGGGGGCGGTAACTATGGCTACACCTTC.

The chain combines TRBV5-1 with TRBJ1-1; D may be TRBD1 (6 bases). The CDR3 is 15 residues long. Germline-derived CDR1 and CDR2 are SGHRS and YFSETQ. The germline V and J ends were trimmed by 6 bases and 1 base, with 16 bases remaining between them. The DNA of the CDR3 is TGCGCCAGCACCTCCGGCGGGACAAGGAACACTGAAGCTTTCTTT. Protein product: CASTSGGTRNTEAFF.

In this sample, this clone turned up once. The DNA for the CDR3 is TGCGCCAGCAGCCAAGATCTACTCGGCGGCTACACCTTC. It yields the protein CASSQDLLGGYTF. The chain couples TRBV4-3 to TRBJ1-2, with D hard to call. V was pared by 0 bases and J by 8 bases, with 10 bases between. The CDR3 extends over 13 amino acids. In germline, CDR1 is LGHNA, CDR2 YSLEER.

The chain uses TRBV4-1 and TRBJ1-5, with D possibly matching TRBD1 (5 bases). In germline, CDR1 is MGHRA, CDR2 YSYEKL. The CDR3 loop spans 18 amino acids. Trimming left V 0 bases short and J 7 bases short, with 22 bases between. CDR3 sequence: CASSQDFPGTVGSQPQHF. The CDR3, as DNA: TGCGCCAGCAGCCAAGATTTCCCAGGGACCGTGGGGAGCCAGCCCCAGCATTTT.